Listed below are T cell receptor beta chains from one sample, sequenced in a study of PD-1 blockade in classical Hodgkin lymphoma. Here immunoSEQ multiplex PCR was the method, and the copy in TCRdb shows in-frame clones only, minus some. The top ten hold approximately 2% of the sample, which has over 85,000 clones, 85% to 95% seen once. The specimen comprised peripheral blood mononuclear cells (PBMCs), sampled before the fourth cycle of nivolumab. These receptors originate from a human donor with classical Hodgkin lymphoma. Both conserved end residues are trimmed from each CDR3. Clone size, where shown, is once, few, many, or a class for clones that have expanded.

-,TRBV19,TRBJ2-1,ASSIFTTNNEQF
once,TRBV6-1,TRBJ2-5,ASSNRVLATQY
-,TRBV18,TRBJ2-6,ASSPISTGAGANVLT
-,TRBV2,TRBJ2-7,ASSGSRRNEQY
-,TRBV10-3,TRBJ2-7,AITHRGNYEQY
-,TRBV19,TRBJ2-7,ASSIRRAYEQY
-,TRBV7-3,TRBJ1-1,ASSLGGPVNTEAF
-,TRBV10-1,TRBJ2-2,ASSERNTGELF
-,TRBV2,TRBJ1-2,ASSGDTPGDYGYT
-,TRBV18,TRBJ2-6,ASSPRDTAGGANVLT
-,TRBV25-1,TRBJ1-1,ASSRDGRPNTEAF
-,TRBV30,TRBJ2-5,AVDRWTQETQY
-,TRBV6-1,TRBJ1-4,ASSQQSVNEKLF
-,TRBV2,TRBJ1-3,ASRIGRENTIY
-,TRBV28,TRBJ2-6,ASAPGFTGGANVLT
-,TRBV18,TRBJ1-1,ASSQVQWGADMNTEAF
once,TRBV27,TRBJ1-2,ASSLAGVDGYT
-,TRBV15,TRBJ2-2,ATNSKDGVNTGELF
-,TRBV5-1,TRBJ1-2,ASSLRTDLLTRGYT
few,TRBV30,TRBJ1-5,AWSNGDNQPQH
once,TRBV19,TRBJ2-2,ASSPAGGPNGELF
-,TRBV5-1,TRBJ2-1,ASSLVRAGGRGEQF
once,TRBV6-6,TRBJ1-1,ASSYSVAGGSAF
-,TRBV19,TRBJ2-2,ASSLSSGARGWAGELF
-,TRBV27,TRBJ2-7,ASRRYTGTSYEQY
-,TRBV4-1,TRBJ2-7,ASSQNTGTSGNYEQY
-,TRBV4-2,TRBJ2-7,ASSQIGLAGADYEQY
-,TRBV30,-,ACLTGFPSYEQY
-,TRBV5-4,TRBJ2-7,ASSLQGYEQY
-,TRBV6-5,TRBJ1-1,ASSAQPLETEAF
-,TRBV6-5,TRBJ1-1,ASSPGTAMNTEAF